This paragraph covers one T cell receptor (beta chain) sequence. This entry belongs to a study of blood T cell repertoires in COVID-19. Study as a whole: Sites in the United States, Italy and Spain provided acute and convalescent COVID-19 samples. T cells, B-cell-depleted T cells, or PBMCs supplied cDNA or gDNA.

One Seattle source followed patients from active infection through their disease course. The CDR3 consists of 17 residues. Trimming took 2 bases from V and 0 from J; bases not matched to a gene: 8. The germline V gene encodes CDR1 SGHTS and CDR2 YDEGEE. How the authors handled the data: Reference gene primer amplification gave estimated nucleated cell counts. TCRdb's table, derived via immunoSEQ multiplex PCR, lists solely in-frame clones and lacks some. That table is the source of V, J and clone size, and D and trimming were worked out from the DNA. This repertoire shows 150,000 to 180,000 clones, roughly four fifths found once; its top ten account for 12%.

The chain couples TRBV5-8 to TRBJ2-1; 7 bases map to TRBD2. The clonotype comes from a woman aged 60-70 years with COVID-19, enrolled during active disease. The sample comprised peripheral blood. CDR3 nucleotide sequence: TGTGCCAGCAGCTTAGTTTGGGGGGGAAGCTCCTACAATGAGCAGTTCTTC. It is translated as CASSLVWGGSSYNEQFF.